This T cell receptor (beta chain) was profiled in a study of technical replicates of blood from a handful of donors (TCRdb year 2017). The library relied on the immunoSEQ multiplex PCR assay. TCRdb retrieved this table from immuneACCESS and kept in-frame rearrangements only. Not all clones are present; in checked studies, unresolved V genes account for under half, and no reason is known for the remainder. The table for this sample lists around 70,000 clones; 95% of them were counted only once. The top ten clones comprise more than 0.2% of the sample. V is clipped by 0 bases and J by 0 bases, and the sequence between their germline boundaries is 24 bases long. The CDR3 runs 20 amino acids, cysteine and phenylalanine included. The sequence is cut down to CDR3 DNA, 60 bases in frame from base 1. According to the germline V gene, CDR1 reads SGHVS and CDR2 reads FQNEAQ. To note about this clone: This clone's antigen is unknown. No clone much larger than this one lies a single base away; base qualities are absent.

Input material: T cells isolated from PBMCs. The sequence was collected from a human donor in good health. The chain is assembled from TRBV7-8 and TRBJ2-7; a weak D assignment points to TRBD1 (6 bases agree). The DNA sequence follows: TGTGCCAGCAGCTTAGCGTTTAGGGACAACCCTAAAGGTTCCTCCTACGAGCAGTACTTC. This encodes CASSLAFRDNPKGSSYEQYF.